This T cell receptor (beta chain) was sequenced in a study of cytomegalovirus exposure and HLA in healthy donors. Study findings and constraints: Researchers reported that a few CMV-associated chains were confirmed in vitro as CMV antigen-specific. Reportedly, TCR beta sequences accurately predicted HLA-A and HLA-B alleles in most subjects. The authors listed 164 TCR beta chains as cytomegalovirus-associated. Reportedly, diagnosis of cytomegalovirus status by the classifier showed high specificity and sensitivity.

The PCR contained 60 Vbeta and 13 Jbeta primers. Measured with immunoSEQ multiplex PCR; TCRdb has only the in-frame clones, and not every one. The profile shows about 110,000 clones, approximately 15% of them singletons. V dropped 6 bases and J dropped 4 bases, with 17 bases sitting between them. Germline lookup yields CDR1 MDHEN and CDR2 SYDVKM. The CDR3 has 15 residues. This clone was counted ten times or more. What it binds is not known. Sequencing was performed on PBMCs. The receptor was derived from a woman between 18 and 30 years old in good health and CMV-seronegative. The chain links TRBV28 to TRBJ2-3; maybe TRBD2 (5 bases). The CDR3 DNA is TGTGCCAGCAGCCGACCCGGATCGGGATCAGATACGCAGTATTTT. Translating gives CASSRPGSGSDTQYF.